This is a list of T cell receptor beta chains from one sample in a study of T cell changes during pregnancy in multiple sclerosis. Generated by immunoSEQ multiplex PCR, the TCRdb table keeps only in-frame clones and is missing some. The table shows fewer than 25,000 clones, with about 90% occurring only once. Sequencing used CD4+ T cells from peripheral blood mononuclear cells, obtained in the third trimester of pregnancy. These receptors were obtained from a female donor in good health, enrolled as a control in a pregnancy study. CDR3s include the opening cysteine and the closing phenylalanine or tryptophan. D genes are given only for firm matches. Size values are once, few and many counts, or a class for expanded clones, and some rows have none.

size	V	J	D	DNA	CDR3
NA	TRBV25-1	TRBJ2-3	TRBD2	TGTGCCAGCAGTGCCGGACTAGCGGGAGTAGCAGATACGCAGTATTTT	CASSAGLAGVADTQYF
NA	TRBV2	TRBJ1-5	TRBD1	TGTGCCAGCACATCTAGGGGGCGCGATCAGCCCCAGCATTTT	CASTSRGRDQPQHF
NA	TRBV7-3	TRBJ2-7	NA	TGTGCCAGCAGCTTAACGAGGGGAGGAGTGGAGTACTTC	CASSLTRGGVEYF
NA	TRBV11-3	TRBJ2-5	TRBD1	TGTGCCAGCAGCTTAGCCTCCGGGACAGGGAAGAACTTC	CASSLASGTGKNF
NA	TRBV7-2	TRBJ2-7	NA	TGTGCCAGCAGCTTAGGAGGGGGGCGGGGGAGGTCCTACGAGCAGTACTTC	CASSLGGGRGRSYEQYF
NA	TRBV4-1	TRBJ2-5	TRBD2	TGCGCCAGCAGCCAACGGACTAGCGGGCAAGCGGGGGAGACCCAGTACTTC	CASSQRTSGQAGETQYF
once	TRBV28	TRBJ2-7	TRBD2	TGTGCCAGCAGTCAACGGACTAGCGCCTACGAGCAGTACTTC	CASSQRTSAYEQYF
NA	TRBV5-1	TRBJ1-6	NA	TGCGCCAGCAGCCTGTCGGGGGTGTCACCCCTCCACTTT	CASSLSGVSPLHF
NA	TRBV6-5	TRBJ1-2	NA	TGTGCCAGCTTTGCCAGGGGCAGGAACTATGGCTACACCTTC	CASFARGRNYGYTF
NA	TRBV11-2	TRBJ1-3	TRBD1	TGTGCCAGCAGCCCCTCGCCCGGGACAGGGAGTGGAAACACCATATATTTT	CASSPSPGTGSGNTIYF
NA	TRBV25-1	TRBJ2-5	TRBD2	TGTGCCAGCAGTGAAGTCGGTAGCGGGAGGGCCGCCCAGTACTTC	CASSEVGSGRAAQYF
NA	TRBV6-4	TRBJ1-5	NA	TGTGCCAGCAGCTACCGACCGGGGCAGCCCCAGCATTTT	CASSYRPGQPQHF
NA	TRBV7-9	TRBJ1-1	TRBD1	TGTGCCAGCAGCTTAGATACAGGGGGCGAAGCTTTCTTT	CASSLDTGGEAFF
few	TRBV10-3	TRBJ1-2	NA	TGTGCCATCAGTGAGTCGAATCAGGGCTATGGCTACACCTTC	CAISESNQGYGYTF
once	TRBV27	TRBJ2-1	TRBD2	TGTGCCAGCAGTACCCCCGGCGGGGGGCGGGATGAGCAGTTCTTC	CASSTPGGGRDEQFF
NA	TRBV21-1	TRBJ2-2	NA	TGTGCCAGCAGCAAAGGGCAACCCCCTGGGGCCACCGGGGAGCTGTTTTTT	CASSKGQPPGATGELFF
NA	TRBV10-3	TRBJ2-5	NA	TGTGCCGTCGCGCAGGGGCGGGAGACCCAGTACTTC	CAVAQGRETQYF
NA	TRBV30	TRBJ2-7	TRBD2	TGTGCCTGGAGTGTAGGCGGGAGTATGTACGAGCAGTACTTC	CAWSVGGSMYEQYF
NA	TRBV15	TRBJ1-4	NA	TGTGCCACCAACCGGGACACTGGGGAAAAACTGTTTTTT	CATNRDTGEKLFF
NA	TRBV6-1	TRBJ2-5	NA	TGTGCCAGCAGAGGGTTAAGCGGAGAGACCCAGTACTTC	CASRGLSGETQYF
NA	TRBV5-1	TRBJ2-2	TRBD1	TGCGCCAGCACCAAACGCCAGGGACAGTCCACCGGGGAGCTGTTTTTT	CASTKRQGQSTGELFF
NA	TRBV19	TRBJ2-5	NA	TGTGCCAGTAGTAAAAACACGGCAGGGGTTCTTCTCGAGACCCAGTACTTC	CASSKNTAGVLLETQYF
once	TRBV5-4	TRBJ2-5	NA	TGTGCCAGCAGCTTGGCCGTTCAAGAGACCCAGTACTTC	CASSLAVQETQYF
NA	TRBV18	TRBJ1-1	TRBD1	TGTGCCAGCTCACCACCGACAGGGGGTATGAACACTGAAGCTTTCTTT	CASSPPTGGMNTEAFF
NA	TRBV6-4	TRBJ2-1	TRBD1	TGTGCCAGCAGTGACTCCGGACAGGGGGGGAATGAGCAGTTCTTC	CASSDSGQGGNEQFF
NA	TRBV5-1	TRBJ2-5	TRBD2	TGCGCCAGCAGCTTAAAGCGGGGGGGCCCAGAGACCCAGTACTTC	CASSLKRGGPETQYF
NA	TRBV5-1	TRBJ1-1	NA	TGCGCCAGCAGCTTGGCCTTGGGGGCGCGTAACACTGAAGCTTTCTTT	CASSLALGARNTEAFF
NA	TRBV30	TRBJ2-7	NA	TGTGCCTGGAGTGTATTATACGAGCAGTACTTC	CAWSVLYEQYF
NA	TRBV11-2	TRBJ2-3	NA	TGTGCCAGCAGCTTAGATGGGGCTAGCACAGATACGCAGTATTTT	CASSLDGASTDTQYF
NA	TRBV5-1	TRBJ1-1	NA	TGCGCCAGCAGCTTGGACCTGGTGAGAACTGAAGCTTTCTTT	CASSLDLVRTEAFF
NA	TRBV5-1	TRBJ2-2	NA	TGCGCCAGCAGCTTGGGGGGCCACAACACCGGGGAGCTGTTTTTT	CASSLGGHNTGELFF
NA	TRBV29-1	TRBJ1-2	TRBD1	TGCAGCGGATCCGGGACAGGGGGCAATAACTATGGCTACACCTTC	CSGSGTGGNNYGYTF
NA	TRBV15	TRBJ2-5	TRBD2	TGTGCCACCAGCAGCGCCGGACTAGCGGGTCTGTGGACCCAGTACTTC	CATSSAGLAGLWTQYF
once	TRBV5-1	TRBJ1-1	TRBD1	TGCGCCAGCAAGCTTGTACAGGGGGGCACTGAAGCTTTCTTT	CASKLVQGGTEAFF
NA	TRBV5-1	TRBJ1-6	NA	TGCGCCAGCAGCGGGGGCGGGGGATTAATTAATTCACCCCTCCACTTT	CASSGGGGLINSPLHF
NA	TRBV9	TRBJ1-4	NA	TGTGCCAGCAGCGCCCGGGACACCGCGTCAACTAATGAAAAACTGTTTTTT	CASSARDTASTNEKLFF
NA	TRBV28	TRBJ2-1	TRBD2	TGTGCCAGCAGTTTAGTCGGCCAGCGGGAGAGGAATGAGCAGTTCTTC	CASSLVGQRERNEQFF
NA	TRBV2	TRBJ1-2	TRBD1	TGTGCCAGCAGTGAAACGGGACAGGGTTACTATGGCTACACCTTC	CASSETGQGYYGYTF
once	TRBV2	TRBJ1-3	NA	TGTGCCAGCACCTCCGGGGGGAGGGGCCGCTCTGGAAACACCATATATTTT	CASTSGGRGRSGNTIYF
NA	TRBV9	TRBJ1-6	TRBD1	TGTGCCAGCAGCCCGACAGGGCTAGATTCACCCCTCCACTTT	CASSPTGLDSPLHF
once	TRBV19	TRBJ1-5	TRBD1	TGTGCCACCGTGGACAGGGGGGATCAGCCCCAGCATTTT	CATVDRGDQPQHF
NA	TRBV9	TRBJ2-3	NA	TGTGCCAGCAGCGTAGGGGGCAGGGCAGATACGCAGTATTTT	CASSVGGRADTQYF
NA	TRBV7-9	TRBJ2-2	TRBD1	TGTGCCAGCAGCGATGGACAGGGGACTAACACCGGGGAGCTGTTTTTT	CASSDGQGTNTGELFF
NA	TRBV7-2	TRBJ1-1	NA	TGTGCCAGCAGCTCCATCGACAGCACTGAAGCTTTCTTT	CASSSIDSTEAFF
NA	TRBV2	TRBJ2-3	NA	TGTGCCAGCAGTCTTACAGGACATCCTCGCACAGATACGCAGTATTTT	CASSLTGHPRTDTQYF
NA	TRBV18	TRBJ2-7	TRBD1	TGTGCCAGCTCACCGAGAGGACAGGGGACCGGAGACGAGCAGTACTTC	CASSPRGQGTGDEQYF
NA	TRBV7-2	TRBJ2-5	TRBD1	TGTGCCAGCTCCCCCCGTGCAGGGGGTAGTGAGACCCAGTACTTC	CASSPRAGGSETQYF
once	TRBV5-1	TRBJ2-7	TRBD2	TGCGCCAGCAGCTTGGACCAAGCGGGGCGGTCTGGCGAGCAGTACTTC	CASSLDQAGRSGEQYF
NA	TRBV14	TRBJ2-1	NA	TGTGCCAGCAGCCAAGGGTGGACATACAATGAGCAGTTCTTC	CASSQGWTYNEQFF
NA	TRBV7-2	TRBJ2-7	TRBD1	TGTGCCAGCAGCTACGGACAGGCCTACGAGCAGTACTTC	CASSYGQAYEQYF
NA	TRBV11-2	TRBJ2-2	TRBD1	TGTGCCAGCAGCCCCGCCCGGGACAGAAGAACCGGGGAGCTGTTTTTT	CASSPARDRRTGELFF
NA	TRBV6-4	TRBJ1-4	TRBD1	TGTGCCAGCAGTGACCTAGGCGGCAGGGGGGTTTTTGACGTCTCGGGCAAAAAACTGTTTTTT	CASSDLGGRGVFDVSGKKLFF
NA	TRBV5-5	TRBJ1-6	TRBD1	TGTGCCAGCAGCTTGTCGGTAACAGGGGATTCACCCCTCCACTTT	CASSLSVTGDSPLHF